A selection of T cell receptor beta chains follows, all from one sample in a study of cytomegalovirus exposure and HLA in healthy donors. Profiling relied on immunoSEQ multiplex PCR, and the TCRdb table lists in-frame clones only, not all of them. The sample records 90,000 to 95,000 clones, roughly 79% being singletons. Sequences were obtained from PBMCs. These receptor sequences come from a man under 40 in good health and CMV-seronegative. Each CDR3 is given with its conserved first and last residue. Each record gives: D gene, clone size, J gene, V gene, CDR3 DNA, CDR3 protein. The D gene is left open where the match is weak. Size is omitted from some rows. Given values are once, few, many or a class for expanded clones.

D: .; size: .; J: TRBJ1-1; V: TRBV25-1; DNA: TGTGCCAGCAGTGAGCCCTTTGAGGTGAGGGCTTTCTTT; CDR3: CASSEPFEVRAFF
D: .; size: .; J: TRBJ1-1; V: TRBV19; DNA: TGTGCCAGTAGTATAGCCGGCAGGCCTGAAGCTTTCTTT; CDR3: CASSIAGRPEAFF
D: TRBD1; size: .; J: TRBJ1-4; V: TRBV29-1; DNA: TGCAGCGTCAAGACAGGGCAAACTAATGAAAAACTGTTTTTT; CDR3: CSVKTGQTNEKLFF
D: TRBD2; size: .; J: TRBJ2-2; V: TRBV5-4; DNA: TGTGCCAGCAGCTCGGGACTAGCGGGGGGGCTGAACACCGGGGAGCTGTTTTTT; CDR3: CASSSGLAGGLNTGELFF
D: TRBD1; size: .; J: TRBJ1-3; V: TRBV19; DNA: TGTGCCAGTAGTTCCGGACAGGGCTCTGGAAACACCATATATTTT; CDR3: CASSSGQGSGNTIYF
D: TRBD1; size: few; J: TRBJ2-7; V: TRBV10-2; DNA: TGCGCCAGCCTAGGGACAGCCACCTACGAGCAGTACTTC; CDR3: CASLGTATYEQYF
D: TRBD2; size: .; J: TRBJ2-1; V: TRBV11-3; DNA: TGTGCCAGCAGCTTAGATGGGCTAGCGGGATTCTCTGAGCAGTTCTTC; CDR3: CASSLDGLAGFSEQFF
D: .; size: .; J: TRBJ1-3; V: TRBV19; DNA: TGTGCCAGTAGTCCCCACTCCGACAGCCTCTACTCTGGAAACACCATATATTTT; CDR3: CASSPHSDSLYSGNTIYF
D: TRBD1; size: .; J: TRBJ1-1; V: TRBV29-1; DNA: TGCAGCGTGCTGACAGGGGACACTGAAGCTTTCTTT; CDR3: CSVLTGDTEAFF
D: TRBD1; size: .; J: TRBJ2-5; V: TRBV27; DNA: TGTGCCAGCAGGCGACAGGGTATCCCCCAAGAGACCCAGTACTTC; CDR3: CASRRQGIPQETQYF
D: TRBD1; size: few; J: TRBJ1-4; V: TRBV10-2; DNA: TGCGCCAGCAGTTATCAGGGGGTTGGTGAAAAACTGTTTTTT; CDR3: CASSYQGVGEKLFF
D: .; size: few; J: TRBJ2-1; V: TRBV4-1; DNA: TGCGCCAGCAGCCCCGGGGGGCGGTCGGGTGAGCAGTTCTTC; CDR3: CASSPGGRSGEQFF
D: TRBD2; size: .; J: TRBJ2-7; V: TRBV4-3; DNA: TGCGCCAGCAGCCAAGATTGGACTAGCGGCTCCTACGAGCAGTACTTC; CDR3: CASSQDWTSGSYEQYF
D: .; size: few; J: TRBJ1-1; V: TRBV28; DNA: TGTGCCAGCAGTTTATCGGGTCTGTTTGAAGCTTTCTTT; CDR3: CASSLSGLFEAFF
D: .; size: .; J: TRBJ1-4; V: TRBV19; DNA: TGTGCCAGTAGTAAACCGGGGGGCGATGAAAAACTGTTTTTT; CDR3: CASSKPGGDEKLFF
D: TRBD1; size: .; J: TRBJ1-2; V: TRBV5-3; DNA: TGTGCCAGAAGCCCTACAGGGGGCTATGGCTACACCTTC; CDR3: CARSPTGGYGYTF
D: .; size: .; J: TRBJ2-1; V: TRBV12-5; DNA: TGTGCTAGTGGTTTGAATTCGGGAGTAGAGCAGTTCTTC; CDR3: CASGLNSGVEQFF
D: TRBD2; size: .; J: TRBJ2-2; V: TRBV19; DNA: TGTGCCAGTAGTACAACAATAGCGGGGGGGAACACCGGGGAGCTGTTTTTT; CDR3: CASSTTIAGGNTGELFF
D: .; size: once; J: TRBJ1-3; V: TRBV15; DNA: TGTGCCACCAGCAGAGGCCTCTTAGGGAGCTCTGGAAACACCATATATTTT; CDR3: CATSRGLLGSSGNTIYF
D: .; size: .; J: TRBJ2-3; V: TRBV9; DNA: TGTGCCAGCAGCGTGGCGGGAGATACGCAGTATTTT; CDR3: CASSVAGDTQYF
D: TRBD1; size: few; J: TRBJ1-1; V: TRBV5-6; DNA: TGTGCCAGCAGCCTCGGGACAGCGAACACTGAAGCTTTCTTT; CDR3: CASSLGTANTEAFF
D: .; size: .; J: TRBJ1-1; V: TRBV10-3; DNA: TGTGCCATCAGGGCCCCCGGGGGAGAAGCTTTCTTT; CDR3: CAIRAPGGEAFF
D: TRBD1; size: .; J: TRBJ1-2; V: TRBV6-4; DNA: TGTGCCAGCAGCAAACAGGGGATAGATGGCTACACCTTC; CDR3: CASSKQGIDGYTF
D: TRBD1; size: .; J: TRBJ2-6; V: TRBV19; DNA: TGTGCCAGTACCTTACAGGGGACTGGGGCCAACGTCCTGACTTTC; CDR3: CASTLQGTGANVLTF
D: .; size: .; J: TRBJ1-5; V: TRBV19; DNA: TGTGCCAGTAGTATTACGGGGGGCACCAATCAGCCCCAGCATTTT; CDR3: CASSITGGTNQPQHF
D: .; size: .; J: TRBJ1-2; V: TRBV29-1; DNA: TGCAGCGCTGGCAGGGACACCGACTATGGCTACACCTTC; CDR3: CSAGRDTDYGYTF
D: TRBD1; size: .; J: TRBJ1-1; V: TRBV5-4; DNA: TGTGCCAGCAGCTCTCCAGGGGGCCACACTGAAGCTTTCTTT; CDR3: CASSSPGGHTEAFF
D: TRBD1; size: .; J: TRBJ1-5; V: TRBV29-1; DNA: TGCAGCGTGACGACAGGGGAGGGTCAGCCCCAGCATTTT; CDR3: CSVTTGEGQPQHF
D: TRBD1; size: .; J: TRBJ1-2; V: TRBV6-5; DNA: TGTGCCAGCAGTTACTCGGGACAGGGGGCGGGCGGCTACACCTTC; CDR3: CASSYSGQGAGGYTF
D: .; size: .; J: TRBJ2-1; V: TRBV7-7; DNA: TGTGCCAGCAGTTTACACGAGTTTGACAATGAGCAGTTCTTC; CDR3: CASSLHEFDNEQFF
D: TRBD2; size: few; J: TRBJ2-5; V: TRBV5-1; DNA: TGCGCCAGCAGCGAAGGGACTAGCGGGGGGATCGAGACCCAGTACTTC; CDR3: CASSEGTSGGIETQYF
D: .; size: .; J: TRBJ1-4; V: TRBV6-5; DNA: TGTGCCAGCAGTAGAGGGACTAATGAAAAACTGTTTTTT; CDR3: CASSRGTNEKLFF
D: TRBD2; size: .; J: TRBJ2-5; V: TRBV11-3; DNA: TGTGCCAGCAGTCCTCCGGGACTACAAGAGACCCAGTACTTC; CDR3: CASSPPGLQETQYF
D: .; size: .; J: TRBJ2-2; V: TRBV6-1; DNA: TGTGCCACCCTCCCGACAGGAAACACCGGGGAGCTGTTTTTT; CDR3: CATLPTGNTGELFF
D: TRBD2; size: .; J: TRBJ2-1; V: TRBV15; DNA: TGTGCCACCAGCAGTAGAAGAGCGGGAGATAACCTGGATGAGCAGTTCTTC; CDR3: CATSSRRAGDNLDEQFF
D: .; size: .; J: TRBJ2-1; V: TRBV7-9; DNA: TGTGCCAGCAGCCCCCGCCGGGCGGGCGGGTACAATGAGCAGTTCTTC; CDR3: CASSPRRAGGYNEQFF
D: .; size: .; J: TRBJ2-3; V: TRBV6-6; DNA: TGTGCCAGCACCCGACGACAGCCCACAGATACGCAGTATTTT; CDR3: CASTRRQPTDTQYF
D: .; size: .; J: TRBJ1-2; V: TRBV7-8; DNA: TGTGCCAGCAGCGGAACAGGAGCTAACTATGGCTACACCTTC; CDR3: CASSGTGANYGYTF
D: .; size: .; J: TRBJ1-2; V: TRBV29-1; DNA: TGCAGCGTTGGGCGGGGCGAGAACTATGGCTACACCTTC; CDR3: CSVGRGENYGYTF
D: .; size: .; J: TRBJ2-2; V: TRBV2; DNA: TGTGCCAGCACAGGGGACACCGGGGAGCTGTTTTTT; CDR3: CASTGDTGELFF